The entry below describes one T cell receptor (beta chain). Its antigen remains unidentified. The sample belongs to a study of T cells in localized non-small cell lung cancer. Findings and limits, study-wide: Sequencing covered just one tumor region, so heterogeneity cannot be ruled out.

J gave up 1 base and V 5 bases, and 5 bases lay outside the gene matches. CDR1 MNHEY and CDR2 SMNVEV come from the germline V gene (reference sequence). This CDR3 comprises 17 residues. Sequencing used immunoSEQ multiplex PCR; TCRdb keeps in-frame clones, though not all of them. The sample has under 20,000 clones, roughly 85% seen once. The chain is built from TRBV27 and TRBJ1-6; 10 nucleotides agree with TRBD1. This specimen consisted of peripheral blood, obtained before any cancer treatment. This sequence originates from a male donor aged 60 or older with stage I lung adenocarcinoma. The CDR3 nucleotides read TGTGCCAGCAGTCCAAGGACAGGGGGGTCCTATAATTCACCCCTCCACTTT. It encodes CASSPRTGGSYNSPLHF.